One sample yielded the 11 T cell receptor beta chains listed below, sequenced in a study of technical replicates of blood from a few donors. Clones were read by immunoSEQ multiplex PCR, and TCRdb kept only the in-frame ones, dropping some. The table records 50,000 to 60,000 clones, over 85% of them present only once. Material for sequencing was PBMCs. These receptors were taken from a human donor in good health. Some clones in this sample may be carry-over from other donors' samples.

The rearrangement joins TRBV6-1 to TRBJ1-3, with D tentatively TRBD1 (5 bases). V dropped 4 bases and J dropped 0 bases, with 19 bases sitting between them. CDR1 and CDR2 from the germline V gene are MNHNS and SASEGT. The CDR3 has 18 amino acids. The CDR3 reads CASSGRPQGGHSGNTIYF. CDR3 bases: TGTGCCAGCAGTGGACGCCCCCAGGGAGGCCACTCTGGAAACACCATATATTTT.

The rearrangement uses TRBV4-1 and TRBJ2-7, with TRBD1 identical over 9 bases. CDR1 is MGHRA and CDR2 is YSYEKL in the germline V gene. This CDR3 has 14 residues. V was pared by 4 bases and J by 4 bases, with 5 bases of the junction left unmatched. As DNA, the CDR3 is TGCGCCAGCAGCCTGGGACAGGGTGGGTACGAGCAGTACTTC. Its translation: CASSLGQGGYEQYF.

This clone was counted once. V and J are TRBV30 and TRBJ2-3; the D gene is possibly TRBD2 (5 bases). Germline CDR1 is GTSNPN and CDR2 is SVGIG (reference sequence). V lost 5 bases and J lost 0, with 15 bases in between. The CDR3 spans 15 residues. CDR3 DNA: TGTGCCTGGGGACTGGCGGGCAGTAGCACAGATACGCAGTATTTT. As protein: CAWGLAGSSTDTQYF.

V gene TRBV7-9 combines with J gene TRBJ2-7; D gene ambiguous. The V end was cut by 4 bases, the J end by 6 bases, with 10 bases between. The germline CDR1 and CDR2 sequences are SEHNR and FQNEAQ (reference sequence). The CDR3 covers 12 residues. DNA of the CDR3: TGTGCCAGCAGCTACACTACCGTCGAGCAGTACTTC. It encodes CASSYTTVEQYF.

This sequence joins TRBV11-2 and TRBJ2-1, with 8 bases aligning to TRBD1. The CDR3 is 16 residues long. CDR1 is SGHAT, CDR2 FQNNGV, per germline. V gave up 1 base and J gave up 4 bases; unmatched junction bases: 6. CDR3 DNA: TGTGCCAGCAGCTTAGGAACAGGGGGAACATACAATGAGCAGTTCTTC. Translation gives CASSLGTGGTYNEQFF.

J is TRBJ2-1 and V is TRBV10-3; unclear D gene. Deletions cut 4 bases from V and 6 bases from J, with 7 bases between. In germline, CDR1 is ENHRY, CDR2 SYGVKD. The CDR3 runs 12 residues. The CDR3 DNA sequence: TGTGCCATCAGTGGAGATTCCAATGAGCAGTTCTTC. Protein product: CAISGDSNEQFF.

The rearrangement links TRBV7-2 to TRBJ1-5; D might be TRBD1 (5 bases). The CDR3 spans 13 residues. Trimming cost V 5 bases and J 3 bases, with 8 bases left between them. Germline values: CDR1 SGHTA, CDR2 FQGNSA. The CDR3 is CASSPTANQPQHF. The CDR3 DNA reads as TGTGCCAGCAGCCCGACAGCCAATCAGCCCCAGCATTTT. Based on the CDR3 plus reference TRBV7-2 and TRBJ1-5, the full variable domain is GAGVSQSPSNKVTEKGKDVELRCDPISGHTALYWYRQSLGQGLEFLIYFQGNSAPDKSGLPSDRFSAERTGGSVSTLTIQRTQQEDSAVYLCASSPTANQPQHFGDGTRLSIL.

V is TRBV6-5 and J is TRBJ1-1; no reliable D call. Germline V gives CDR1 MNHEY, CDR2 SVGAGI. The CDR3 totals 13 residues. Trimming pared 7 bases from V and 1 base from J, leaving 10 bases between. The DNA for the CDR3 is TGTGCCAGCACGGTTCGTGAGAACACTGAAGCTTTCTTT. Amino acid sequence: CASTVRENTEAFF.

This chain links TRBV7-2 with TRBJ2-5; possibly TRBD1 for D (6 bases). The ends were cut back, 6 bases at V and 5 bases at J, with 16 bases in the middle. The CDR3 loop spans 14 amino acids. CDR1 and CDR2 from the germline V gene are SGHTA and FQGNSA. CDR3 sequence: CASSQTPDRETQYF. The CDR3 DNA is TGTGCCAGCAGTCAAACTCCAGACAGGGAGACCCAGTACTTC.

The chain couples TRBV7-9 to TRBJ2-3; 9 nucleotides match TRBD2. V gave up 4 bases and J gave up 3 bases; unmatched junction bases: 5. Germline V gene data show CDR1 as SEHNR and CDR2 as FQNEAQ (reference sequence). CDR3 length equals 15 residues. Here the CDR3 DNA reads TGTGCCAGCAGCTCCGGGACTAGCTTTACAGATACGCAGTATTTT. This gives the protein CASSSGTSFTDTQYF.

This rearrangement joins TRBV21-1 to TRBJ2-5; the listed D gene, TRBD2, was not tested against the DNA. TRBV21-1 is listed as a pseudogene. This CDR3 comprises 13 residues. The CDR3 bases are TGTGCCAACCTACGGGGGGGCTGGGAGACCCAGTACTTC. Amino acid sequence: CANLRGGWETQYF.